This TCR beta chain was identified during a study of cytotoxic CD8 clonotypes in ibrutinib-treated CLL. Study-wide background: Once patients had received a median approximately twelve months of treatment, range 6 to 36, response samples were obtained.

TCRdb's table, derived via immunoSEQ multiplex PCR, lists solely in-frame clones and lacks some. The table shows some 150,000 clones, with around 77% occurring only once. Trimming took 5 bases from V and 8 from J, leaving 13 bases between them. The CDR3 spans 13 residues. From germline, CDR1 is SGHTA and CDR2 FQGNSA. The sequence was collected from a human donor with chronic lymphocytic leukemia. Sequences were derived from PBMCs, sampled after 12 months of ibrutinib treatment. The chain couples TRBV7-2 to TRBJ2-1; perhaps TRBD2 as D (7 bases). The DNA for the CDR3 is TGTGCCAGCAGCCCCGGCGGGGGCGATGAGCAGTTCTTC. This encodes CASSPGGGDEQFF.